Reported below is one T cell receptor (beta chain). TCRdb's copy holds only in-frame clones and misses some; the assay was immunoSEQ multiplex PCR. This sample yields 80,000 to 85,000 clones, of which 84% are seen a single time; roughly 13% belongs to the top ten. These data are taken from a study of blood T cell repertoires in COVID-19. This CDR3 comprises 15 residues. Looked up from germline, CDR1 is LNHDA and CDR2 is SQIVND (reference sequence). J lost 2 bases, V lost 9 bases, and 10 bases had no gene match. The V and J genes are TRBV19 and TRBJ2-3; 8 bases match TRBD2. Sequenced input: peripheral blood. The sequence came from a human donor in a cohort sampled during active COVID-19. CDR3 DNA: TGTGCCAGCACCTCGCGGGAGGACTACACAGATACGCAGTATTTT. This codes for CASTSREDYTDTQYF.